The 8 T cell receptor beta chains listed next were all sequenced from one sample in a study of shared clonotypes between healthy human individuals. Here immunoSEQ multiplex PCR was the method, and the copy in TCRdb shows in-frame clones only, minus some. The table lists roughly 100,000 clones, just over 65% of them singletons. The specimen was memory CD8+ T cells sorted from blood. Subset defined: CD45RO+ cells pooled with CCR7-negative TemRA cells. These receptors originate from a woman under 40 in good health.

This rearrangement joins TRBV19 to TRBJ1-1, with D perhaps TRBD1 (6 bases). Germline loops: CDR1 LNHDA, CDR2 SQIVND (reference sequence). CDR3 length equals 16 residues. With 3 bases removed from V and 7 bases from J, the gap between germline ends came to 21 bases. CDR3 nucleotide sequence: TGTGCCAGTAGTATTTACCGGGACACGGATCCTCATGAAGCTTTCTTT. Protein sequence: CASSIYRDTDPHEAFF.

The CDR3 protein is CATSRDSYSPLHF. The CDR3 coding sequence is TGTGCCACCAGCAGAGACAGTTATTCACCCCTCCACTTT. The chain uses TRBV15 and TRBJ1-6, with D uncertain. Germline V CDR1 and CDR2: LNHNV, YYDKDF (reference sequence). Trimming took off 0 bases at V and 8 bases at J, with 5 bases between the two ends. The CDR3 spans 13 residues.

V gene TRBV4-1 combines with J gene TRBJ1-4, with D possibly being TRBD1 (5 bases). Germline V lookup: CDR1 MGHRA, CDR2 YSYEKL. V lost 3 bases to trimming and J lost 7 bases, with 15 bases between them. This CDR3 has 15 residues. This chain's CDR3 is CASSHLTGTGEKLFF. CDR3 bases: TGCGCCAGCAGCCACCTTACCGGGACGGGTGAAAAACTGTTTTTT.

This rearrangement joins TRBV2 to TRBJ2-2; D remains unclear. CDR3 length equals 15 residues. With 2 bases removed from V and 7 bases from J, the gap between germline ends came to 14 bases. CDR1 and CDR2 from the germline V gene are SNHLY and FYNNEI. The chain's CDR3 is CASSEKRPWHGELFF. The CDR3 coding sequence is TGTGCCAGCAGTGAAAAGCGTCCGTGGCACGGGGAGCTGTTTTTT.

The V and J genes are TRBV27 and TRBJ2-3, with 9 bases lining up with TRBD2. Germline V gene data show CDR1 as MNHEY and CDR2 as SMNVEV (reference sequence). With 8 bases clipped from V and 0 bases from J, the junction kept 6 bases outside the gene matches. This CDR3 region has 15 residues. CDR3 protein: CASGGLAHSTDTQYF. The CDR3 DNA reads TGTGCCAGCGGTGGACTAGCGCATAGCACAGATACGCAGTATTTT.

V and J are TRBV28 and TRBJ1-4; D gene ambiguous. Germline CDR1 is MDHEN and CDR2 is SYDVKM. Trimming left V 3 bases short and J 2 bases short, with 7 bases between. The CDR3 runs 14 residues. The CDR3 coding sequence is TGTGCCAGCAGTTTTTTGGTTACTAATGAAAAACTGTTTTTT. Encoded protein: CASSFLVTNEKLFF.

There are many counts of this clone. The genes are TRBV4-2 and TRBJ2-5, with D maybe TRBD2 (6 bases). The CDR3 covers 16 residues. In germline, CDR1 is LGHNA, CDR2 YNFKEQ. V gave up 0 bases and J gave up 4 bases, with 15 bases separating them. The CDR3, as DNA: TGTGCCAGCAGCCAAGATCTGGCCGAGGGAGGAGAGACCCAGTACTTC. Its protein is CASSQDLAEGGETQYF.

J is TRBJ1-2 and V is TRBV19; perhaps TRBD1 as D (5 bases). This CDR3 has 11 amino acids. Germline V gene sequence: CDR1 LNHDA, CDR2 SQIVND (reference sequence). Trimming took off 10 bases at V and 4 bases at J, with 10 bases between the two ends. CDR3 sequence (DNA): TGTGCCACAGGGCTCCTCTATGGCTACACCTTC. This codes for CATGLLYGYTF.